This T cell receptor (beta chain) was observed in a study of blood T cells in healthy people across ages. A second PCR of about 7 to 12 cycles used a sample-barcoded 5' primer and a J-beta primer mix. One entry per CDR3 protein, called by TCRdb with MiXCR from the 5' RACE reads. The sample records about 930,000 distinct CDR3 sequences, 25% to 35% being singletons. In this sample, this clonotype turned up many times. Healthy Caucasian individuals from Russia aged about 6 to 95 were enrolled as donors. This sample was shared with a second study, whose subject was T cells of mothers and their children.

The receptor comes from a woman between 35 and 50 years old in good health. Sequenced sample: blood.

The CDR3 DNA is TGTGCCAGCAGCGCCCCCTTGGTCGAGCAGTACTTC. Its protein is CASSAPLVEQYF. The chain uses TRBV7-2 and TRBJ2-7; D gene uncertain. V lost 5 bases and J lost 6, with 11 bases in between. In germline, CDR1 is SGHTA, CDR2 FQGNSA. This CDR3 is 12 amino acids long.